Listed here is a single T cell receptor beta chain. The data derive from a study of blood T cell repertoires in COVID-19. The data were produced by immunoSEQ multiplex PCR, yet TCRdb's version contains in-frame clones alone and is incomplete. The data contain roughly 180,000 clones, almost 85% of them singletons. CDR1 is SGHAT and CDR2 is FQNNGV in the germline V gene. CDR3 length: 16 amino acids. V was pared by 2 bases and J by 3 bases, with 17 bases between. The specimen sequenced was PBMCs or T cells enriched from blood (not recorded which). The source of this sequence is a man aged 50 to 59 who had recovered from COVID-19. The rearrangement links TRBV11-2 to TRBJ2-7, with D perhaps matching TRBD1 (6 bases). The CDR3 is CASSLRRDTMSYEQYF. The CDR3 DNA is TGTGCCAGCAGCTTACGAAGGGACACGATGAGCTACGAGCAGTACTTC.